This T cell receptor beta chain was obtained from a study of siplizumab effects on memory and regulatory T cells. With regard to this clone: Its antigen is undetermined.

The V end was cut by 4 bases, the J end by 5 bases, with 16 bases between. Germline V gives CDR1 SGHNT, CDR2 YYREEE (reference sequence). The CDR3 contains 14 residues. Study-wide results and caveats: Apparently more diverse than memory cells, naive T cells also seemed major alloresponse contributors.

Only in-frame clones appear in the TCRdb table, and some are missing; sequencing was by immunoSEQ multiplex PCR. The sample includes approximately 46,000 clones, 93% of them seen just once. The chain is built from TRBV5-4 and TRBJ2-7; D gene unclear. This sequence originates from a human donor in good health. Sequences were obtained from CD8+ T cells sorted from blood. CDR3 region: CASSPPAGPHEQYF. DNA of the CDR3: TGTGCCAGCAGCCCCCCGGCAGGTCCTCACGAGCAGTACTTC.